This T cell receptor (beta chain) stems from a study of cytomegalovirus exposure and HLA in healthy donors. CDR3 size: 15 residues. CDR1 MNHEY and CDR2 SMNVEV come from the germline V gene (reference sequence). With V trimmed by 6 bases and J by 5 bases, 10 bases remained unmatched. Only a few counts were recorded for this clone. Its antigen is unidentified. Unrecorded immune exposures were likely, despite nominal health at sampling. 13 Jbeta primers and 60 Vbeta primers were used for the PCR. TCRdb's table, derived via immunoSEQ multiplex PCR, lists solely in-frame clones and lacks some. The sample consists of about 160,000 clones, 80% to 85% of them appearing once. Study-level results: The study had only CMV serostatus as immune exposure information.

This receptor was obtained from a man aged 18 to 29 in good health and CMV-seronegative. The material sequenced was PBMCs. J is TRBJ2-7 and V is TRBV27; 10 nucleotides agree with TRBD1. The CDR3 is CASSRRPGQGNEQYF. CDR3 nucleotides: TGTGCCAGCAGCCGACGGCCGGGACAGGGGAACGAGCAGTACTTC.